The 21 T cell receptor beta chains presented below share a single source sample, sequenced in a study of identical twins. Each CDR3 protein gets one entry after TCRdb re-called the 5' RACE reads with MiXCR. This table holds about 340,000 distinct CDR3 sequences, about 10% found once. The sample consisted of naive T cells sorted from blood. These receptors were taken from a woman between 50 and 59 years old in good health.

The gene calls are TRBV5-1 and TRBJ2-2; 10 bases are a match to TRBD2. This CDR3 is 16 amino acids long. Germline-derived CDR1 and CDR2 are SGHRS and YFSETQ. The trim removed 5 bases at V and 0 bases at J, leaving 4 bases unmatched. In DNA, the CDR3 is TGCGCCAGCAGAAGGACTAGCGGTACGAACACCGGGGAGCTGTTTTTT. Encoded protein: CASRRTSGTNTGELFF. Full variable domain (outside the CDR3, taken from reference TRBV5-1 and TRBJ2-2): KAGVTQTPRYLIKTRGQQVTLSCSPISGHRSVSWYQQTPGQGLQFLFEYFSETQRNKGNFPGRFSGRQFSNSRSEMNVSTLELGDSALYLCASRRTSGTNTGELFFGEGSRLTVL.

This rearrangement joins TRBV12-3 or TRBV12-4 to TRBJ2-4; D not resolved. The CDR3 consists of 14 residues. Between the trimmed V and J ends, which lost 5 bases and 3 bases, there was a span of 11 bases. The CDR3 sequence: CASSPGSLKNIQYF. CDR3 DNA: TGTGCCAGCAGTCCTGGCTCCCTCAAAAACATTCAGTACTTC.

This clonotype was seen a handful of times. The CDR3 loop is CASSRNGSLVEQFF. The CDR3 DNA reads as TGTGCCAGCTCACGGAACGGGAGCCTGGTTGAGCAGTTCTTC. The chain couples TRBV18 to TRBJ2-1; D is perhaps TRBD2 (6 bases). There are 14 residues in the CDR3. Germline-derived CDR1 and CDR2 are KGHSH and LQKENI. V lost 4 bases to trimming and J lost 9 bases, with 16 bases between them. Full variable domain (remainder filled in from reference TRBV18 and TRBJ2-1): NAGVMQNPRHLVRRRGQEARLRCSPMKGHSHVYWYRQLPEEGLKFMVYLQKENIIDESGMPKERFSAEFPKEGPSILRIQQVVRGDSAAYFCASSRNGSLVEQFFGPGTRLTVL.

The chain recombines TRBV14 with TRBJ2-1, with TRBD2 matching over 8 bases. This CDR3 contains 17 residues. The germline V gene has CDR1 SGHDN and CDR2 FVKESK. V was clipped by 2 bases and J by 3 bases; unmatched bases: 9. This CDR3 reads CASSQWSLADLYNEQFF. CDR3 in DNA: TGTGCCAGCAGCCAATGGTCACTAGCGGATCTCTACAATGAGCAGTTCTTC.

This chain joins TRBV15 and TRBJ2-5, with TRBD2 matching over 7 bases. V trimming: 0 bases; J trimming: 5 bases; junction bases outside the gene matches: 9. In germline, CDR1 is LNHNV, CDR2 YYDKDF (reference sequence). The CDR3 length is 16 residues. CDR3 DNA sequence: TGTGCCACCAGCAGAGACATAAGTCTAGCGGAGGAGACCCAGTACTTC. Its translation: CATSRDISLAEETQYF.

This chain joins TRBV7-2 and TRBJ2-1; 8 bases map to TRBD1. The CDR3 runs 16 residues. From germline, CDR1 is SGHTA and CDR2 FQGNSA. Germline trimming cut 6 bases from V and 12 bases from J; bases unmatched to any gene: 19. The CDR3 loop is CASRYPRDRGFLGQFF. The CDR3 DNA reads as TGTGCCAGCAGATACCCTCGAGACAGGGGATTTCTGGGGCAGTTCTTC.

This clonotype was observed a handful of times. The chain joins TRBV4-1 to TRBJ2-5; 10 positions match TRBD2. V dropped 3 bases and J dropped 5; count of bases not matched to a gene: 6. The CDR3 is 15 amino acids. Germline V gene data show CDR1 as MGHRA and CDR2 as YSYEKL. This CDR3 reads CASSQTGLALETQYF. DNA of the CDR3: TGCGCCAGCAGCCAGACGGGACTAGCGTTGGAGACCCAGTACTTC.

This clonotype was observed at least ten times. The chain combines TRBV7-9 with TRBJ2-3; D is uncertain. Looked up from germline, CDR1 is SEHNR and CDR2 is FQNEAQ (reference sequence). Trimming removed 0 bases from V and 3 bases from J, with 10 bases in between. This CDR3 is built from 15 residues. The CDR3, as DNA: TGTGCCAGCAGCTTAGCTGTTGGCATTACAGATACGCAGTATTTT. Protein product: CASSLAVGITDTQYF.

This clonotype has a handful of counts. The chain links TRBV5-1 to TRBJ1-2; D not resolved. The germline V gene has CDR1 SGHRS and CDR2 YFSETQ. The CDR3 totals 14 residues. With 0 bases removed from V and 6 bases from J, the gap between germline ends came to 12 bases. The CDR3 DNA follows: TGCGCCAGCAGCTTGGAGGCGGGATACGATGGCTACACCTTC. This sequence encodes CASSLEAGYDGYTF.

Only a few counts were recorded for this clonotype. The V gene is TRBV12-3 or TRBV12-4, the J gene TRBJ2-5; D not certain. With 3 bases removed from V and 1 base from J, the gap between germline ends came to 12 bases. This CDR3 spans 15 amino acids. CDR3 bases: TGTGCCAGCAGTTTGGGTAGGAAAGCCCAAGAGACCCAGTACTTC. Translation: CASSLGRKAQETQYF.

Written as DNA, the CDR3 is TGTGCCAGCCTTAGAACGTGGGATGAGCAGTTCTTC. This encodes CASLRTWDEQFF. The rearrangement uses TRBV12-3 or TRBV12-4 and TRBJ2-1; no clear D. There are 12 residues in the CDR3. Trimming took 8 bases from V and 8 from J, leaving 13 bases between them.

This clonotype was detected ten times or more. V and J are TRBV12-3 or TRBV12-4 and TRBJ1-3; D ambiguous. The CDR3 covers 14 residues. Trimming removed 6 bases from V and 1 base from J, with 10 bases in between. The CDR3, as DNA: TGTGCCAGCAGCCTCGCGACATCTGGAAACACCATATATTTT. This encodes CASSLATSGNTIYF.

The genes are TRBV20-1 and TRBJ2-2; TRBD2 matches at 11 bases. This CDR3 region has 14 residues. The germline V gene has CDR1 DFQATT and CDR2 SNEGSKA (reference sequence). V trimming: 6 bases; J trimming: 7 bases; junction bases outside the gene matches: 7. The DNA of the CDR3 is TGCAGTGCGTTAGCGGGAGGGCTTGGCGGGGAGCTGTTTTTT. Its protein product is CSALAGGLGGELFF.

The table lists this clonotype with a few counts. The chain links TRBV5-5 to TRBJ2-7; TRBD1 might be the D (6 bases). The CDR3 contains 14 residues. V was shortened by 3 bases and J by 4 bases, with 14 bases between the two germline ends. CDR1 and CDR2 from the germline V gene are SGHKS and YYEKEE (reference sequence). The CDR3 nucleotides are TGTGCCAGCAGCTGGGGGCCGACAGGTTACGAGCAGTACTTC. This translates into CASSWGPTGYEQYF.

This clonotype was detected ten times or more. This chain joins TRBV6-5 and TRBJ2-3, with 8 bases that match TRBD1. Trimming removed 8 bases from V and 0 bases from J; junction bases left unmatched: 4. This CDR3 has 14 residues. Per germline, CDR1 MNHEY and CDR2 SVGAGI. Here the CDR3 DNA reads TGTGCCAGCTCTTGGGACAGGAGCACAGATACGCAGTATTTT. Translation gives CASSWDRSTDTQYF.

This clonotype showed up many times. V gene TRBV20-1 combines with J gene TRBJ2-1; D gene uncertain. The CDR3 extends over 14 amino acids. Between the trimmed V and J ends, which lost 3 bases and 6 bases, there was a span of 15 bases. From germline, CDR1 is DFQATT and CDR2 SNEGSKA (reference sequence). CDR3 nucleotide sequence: TGCAGTGCTAGGTCCTCGGTTAGTACCAATGAGCAGTTCTTC. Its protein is CSARSSVSTNEQFF.

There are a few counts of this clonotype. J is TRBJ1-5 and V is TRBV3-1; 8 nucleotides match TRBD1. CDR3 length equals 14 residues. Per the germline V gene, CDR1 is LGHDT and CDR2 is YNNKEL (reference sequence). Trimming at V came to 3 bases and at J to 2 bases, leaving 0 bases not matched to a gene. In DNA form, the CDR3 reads TGTGCCAGCAGCCAGGGACAGGGCAATCAGCCCCAGCATTTT. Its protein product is CASSQGQGNQPQHF.

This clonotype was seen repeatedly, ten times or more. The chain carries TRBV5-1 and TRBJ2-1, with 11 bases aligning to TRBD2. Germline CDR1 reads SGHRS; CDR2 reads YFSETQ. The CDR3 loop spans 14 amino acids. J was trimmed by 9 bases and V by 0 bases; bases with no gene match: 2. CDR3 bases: TGCGCCAGCAGCTTGGAACTAGCGGGAGTTGAGCAGTTCTTC. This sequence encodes CASSLELAGVEQFF.

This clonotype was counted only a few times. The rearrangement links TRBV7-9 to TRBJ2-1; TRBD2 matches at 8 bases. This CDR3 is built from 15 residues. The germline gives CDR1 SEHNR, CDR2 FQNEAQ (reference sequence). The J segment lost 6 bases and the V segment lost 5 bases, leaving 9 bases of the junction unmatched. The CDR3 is CASSTSPGLVNEQFF. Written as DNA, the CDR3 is TGTGCCAGCAGCACCAGTCCGGGACTAGTCAATGAGCAGTTCTTC.

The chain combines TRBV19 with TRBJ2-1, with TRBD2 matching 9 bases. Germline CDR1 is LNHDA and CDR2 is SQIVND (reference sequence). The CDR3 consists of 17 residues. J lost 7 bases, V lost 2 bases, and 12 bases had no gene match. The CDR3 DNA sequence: TGTGCCAGTAGTATATTTAGCGGGAGTGCCCTTGGGAATGAGCAGTTCTTC. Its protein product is CASSIFSGSALGNEQFF. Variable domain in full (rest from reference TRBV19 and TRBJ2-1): DGGITQSPKYLFRKEGQNVTLSCEQNLNHDAMYWYRQDPGQGLRLIYYSQIVNDFQKGDIAEGYSVSREKKESFPLTVTSAQKNPTAFYLCASSIFSGSALGNEQFFGPGTRLTVL.

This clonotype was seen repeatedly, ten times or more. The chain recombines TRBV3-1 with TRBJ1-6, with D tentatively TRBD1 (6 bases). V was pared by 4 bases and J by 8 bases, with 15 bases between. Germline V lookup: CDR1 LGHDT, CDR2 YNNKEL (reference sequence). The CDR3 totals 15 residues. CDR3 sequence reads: CASSLNPDSDSPLHF. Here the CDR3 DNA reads TGTGCCAGCAGCCTCAACCCGGACAGTGATTCACCCCTCCACTTT.